Listed here is a single T cell receptor beta chain. Sequencing used immunoSEQ multiplex PCR; TCRdb keeps in-frame clones, though not all of them. There are 250,000 or so clones in the sample; 75% to 90% occur only once, and less than 5% lies in the top ten. The junction had 3 bases not matched to a gene; V was cut back by 1 base and J by 8 bases. The CDR3 contains 13 residues. In germline, CDR1 is MDHEN, CDR2 SYDVKM. This sample stems from a study of blood T cell repertoires in COVID-19. Across the whole study: Some COVID-19 samples were acute and others convalescent; all came from the United States, Italy and Spain. T cells, B-cell-depleted T cells, or PBMCs provided the cDNA or gDNA that served as material.

The TCR comes from a woman aged 40 to 50 who had recovered from COVID-19. This rearrangement joins TRBV28 to TRBJ1-2; 8 nucleotides agree with TRBD1. The specimen sequenced was peripheral blood. The CDR3 nucleotides are TGTGCCAGCAGTTTATCAGGGGGCCTAGGCTACACCTTC. Its protein product is CASSLSGGLGYTF.